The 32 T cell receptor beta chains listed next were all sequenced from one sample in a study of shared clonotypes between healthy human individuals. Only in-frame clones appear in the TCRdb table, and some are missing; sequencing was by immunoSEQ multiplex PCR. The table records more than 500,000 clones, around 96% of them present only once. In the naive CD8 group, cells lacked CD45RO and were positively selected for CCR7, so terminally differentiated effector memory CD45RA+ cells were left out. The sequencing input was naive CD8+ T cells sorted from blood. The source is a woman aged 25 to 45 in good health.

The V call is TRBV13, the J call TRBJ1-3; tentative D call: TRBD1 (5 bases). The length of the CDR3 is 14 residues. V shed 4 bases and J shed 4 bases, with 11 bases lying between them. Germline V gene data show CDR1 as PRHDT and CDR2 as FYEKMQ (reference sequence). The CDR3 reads CASSSQGSGNTIYF. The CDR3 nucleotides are TGTGCCAGCAGCTCTCAGGGCTCCGGAAACACCATATATTTT.

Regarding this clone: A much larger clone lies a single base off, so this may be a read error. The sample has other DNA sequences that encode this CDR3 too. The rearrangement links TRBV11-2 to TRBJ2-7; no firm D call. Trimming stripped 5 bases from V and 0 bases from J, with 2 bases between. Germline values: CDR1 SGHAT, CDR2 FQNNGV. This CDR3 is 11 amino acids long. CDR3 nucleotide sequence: TGTGCCAGCAGCCCCTCCTACGAGCAGTACTTC. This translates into CASSPSYEQYF.

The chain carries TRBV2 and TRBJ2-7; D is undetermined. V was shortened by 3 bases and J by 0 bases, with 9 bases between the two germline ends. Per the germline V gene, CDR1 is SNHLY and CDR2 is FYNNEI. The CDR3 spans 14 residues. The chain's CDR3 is CASSEFRSSYEQYF. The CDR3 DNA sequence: TGTGCCAGCAGTGAGTTCAGAAGCTCCTACGAGCAGTACTTC.

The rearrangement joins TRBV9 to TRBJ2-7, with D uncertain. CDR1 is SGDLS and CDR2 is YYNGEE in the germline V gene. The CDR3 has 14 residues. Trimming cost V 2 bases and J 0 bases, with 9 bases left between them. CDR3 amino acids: CASSVTGNSYEQYF. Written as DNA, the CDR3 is TGTGCCAGCAGCGTGACGGGCAACTCCTACGAGCAGTACTTC.

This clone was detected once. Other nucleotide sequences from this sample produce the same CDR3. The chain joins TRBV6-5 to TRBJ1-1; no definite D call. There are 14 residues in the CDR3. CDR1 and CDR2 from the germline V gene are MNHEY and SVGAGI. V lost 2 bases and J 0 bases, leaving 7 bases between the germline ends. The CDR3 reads CASSYGQLNTEAFF. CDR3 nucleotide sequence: TGTGCCAGCAGTTACGGGCAATTGAACACTGAAGCTTTCTTT.

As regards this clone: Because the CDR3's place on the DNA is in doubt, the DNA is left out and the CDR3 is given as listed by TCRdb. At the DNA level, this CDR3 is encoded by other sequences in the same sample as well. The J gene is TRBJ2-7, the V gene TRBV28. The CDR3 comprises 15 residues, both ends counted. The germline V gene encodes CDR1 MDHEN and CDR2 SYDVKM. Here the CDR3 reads CASSFGPGPLYEQYF.

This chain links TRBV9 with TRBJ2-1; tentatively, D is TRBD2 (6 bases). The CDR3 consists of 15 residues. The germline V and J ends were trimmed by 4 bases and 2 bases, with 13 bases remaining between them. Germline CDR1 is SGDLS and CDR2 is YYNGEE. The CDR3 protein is CASSTSGLPYNEQFF. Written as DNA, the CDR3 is TGTGCCAGCAGCACCAGCGGACTACCCTACAATGAGCAGTTCTTC.

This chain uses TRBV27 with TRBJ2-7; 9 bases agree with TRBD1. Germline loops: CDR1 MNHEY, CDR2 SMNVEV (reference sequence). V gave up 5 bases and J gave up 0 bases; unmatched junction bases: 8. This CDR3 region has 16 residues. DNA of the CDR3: TGTGCCAGCAGTAAAGGGACAGGGCAGAGCTCCTACGAGCAGTACTTC. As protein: CASSKGTGQSSYEQYF.

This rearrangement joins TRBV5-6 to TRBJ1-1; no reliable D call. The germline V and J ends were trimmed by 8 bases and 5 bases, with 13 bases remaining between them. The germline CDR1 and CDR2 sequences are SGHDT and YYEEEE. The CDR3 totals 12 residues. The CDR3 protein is CASRQGGTEAFF. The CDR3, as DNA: TGTGCCAGTCGGCAAGGAGGAACTGAAGCTTTCTTT.

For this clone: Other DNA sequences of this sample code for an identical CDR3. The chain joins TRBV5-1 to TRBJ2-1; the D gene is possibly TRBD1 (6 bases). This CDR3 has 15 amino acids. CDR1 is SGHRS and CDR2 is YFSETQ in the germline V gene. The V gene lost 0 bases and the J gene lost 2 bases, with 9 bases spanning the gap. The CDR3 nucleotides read TGCGCCAGCAGCTTGGAAGGGGGAGCCTACAATGAGCAGTTCTTC. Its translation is CASSLEGGAYNEQFF.

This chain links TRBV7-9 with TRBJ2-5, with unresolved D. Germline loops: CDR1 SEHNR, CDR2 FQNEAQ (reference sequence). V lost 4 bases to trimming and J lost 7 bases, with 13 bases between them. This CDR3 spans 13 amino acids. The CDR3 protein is CASSSLPVGTQYF. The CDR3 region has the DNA TGTGCCAGCAGCTCCCTACCCGTAGGGACCCAGTACTTC.

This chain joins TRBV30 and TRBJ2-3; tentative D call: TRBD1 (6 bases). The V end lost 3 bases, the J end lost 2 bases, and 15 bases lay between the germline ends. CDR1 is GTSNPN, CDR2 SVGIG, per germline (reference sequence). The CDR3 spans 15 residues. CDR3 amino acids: CAWRWQRDNTDTQYF. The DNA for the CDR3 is TGTGCCTGGAGGTGGCAACGGGACAACACAGATACGCAGTATTTT.

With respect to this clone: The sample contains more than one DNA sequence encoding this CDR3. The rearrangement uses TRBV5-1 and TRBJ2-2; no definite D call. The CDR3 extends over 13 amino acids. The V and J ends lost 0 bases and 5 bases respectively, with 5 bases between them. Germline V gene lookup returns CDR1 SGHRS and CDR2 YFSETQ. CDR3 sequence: CASSLAYTGELFF. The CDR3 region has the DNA TGCGCCAGCAGCTTGGCCTATACCGGGGAGCTGTTTTTT.

The CDR3 here is CASSDNQETQYF. CDR3 nucleotides: TGTGCCAGCAGTGACAATCAAGAGACCCAGTACTTC. The chain combines TRBV27 with TRBJ2-5; D is undetermined. CDR1 MNHEY and CDR2 SMNVEV come from the germline V gene (reference sequence). The CDR3 has 12 amino acids. The V end was cut by 5 bases, the J end by 2 bases, with 6 bases between.

CDR3 amino acids: CASSLPGWGLRNEQFF. CDR3 bases: TGTGCCAGCAGCTTACCGGGTTGGGGTCTGAGGAATGAGCAGTTCTTC. V is TRBV7-8 and J is TRBJ2-1; no definite D call. V was clipped by 2 bases and J by 7 bases, with 18 bases between them. Germline assignment: CDR1 SGHVS and CDR2 FQNEAQ. This CDR3 spans 16 amino acids.

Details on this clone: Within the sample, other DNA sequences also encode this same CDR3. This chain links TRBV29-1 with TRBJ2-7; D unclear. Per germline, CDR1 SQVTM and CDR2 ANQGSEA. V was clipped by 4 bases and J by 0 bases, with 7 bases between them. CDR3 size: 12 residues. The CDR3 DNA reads TGCAGCGTTGGTGAGAGCTCCTACGAGCAGTACTTC. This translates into CSVGESSYEQYF.

CDR3 in DNA: TGCAGCGGTATGGGAGGGGTGAACACTGAAGCTTTCTTT. It yields the protein CSGMGGVNTEAFF. The chain is built from TRBV29-1 and TRBJ1-1, with D possibly TRBD1 on 5 matching bases. Germline CDR1 reads SQVTM; CDR2 reads ANQGSEA. Trimming removed 7 bases at V and 0 bases at J, with 12 bases between. This CDR3 is 13 amino acids long. Together with reference TRBV29-1 and TRBJ1-1, the CDR3 gives the full variable domain: SAVISQKPSRDICQRGTSLTIQCQVDSQVTMMFWYRQQPGQSLTLIATANQGSEATYESGFVIDKFPISRPNLTFSTLTVSNMSPEDSSIYLCSGMGGVNTEAFFGQGTRLTVV.

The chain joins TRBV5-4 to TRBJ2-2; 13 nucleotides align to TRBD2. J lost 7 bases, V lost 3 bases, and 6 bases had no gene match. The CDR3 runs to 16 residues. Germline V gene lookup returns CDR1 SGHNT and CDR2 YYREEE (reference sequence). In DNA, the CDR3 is TGTGCCAGCAGCTCACTAGCGGGAGGGCCTGGCGGGGAGCTGTTTTTT. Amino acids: CASSSLAGGPGGELFF.

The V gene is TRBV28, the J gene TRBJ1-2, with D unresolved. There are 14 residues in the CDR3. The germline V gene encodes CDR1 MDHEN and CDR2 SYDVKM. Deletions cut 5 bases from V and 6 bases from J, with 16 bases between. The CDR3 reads CASSTRQSFHGYTF. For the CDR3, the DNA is TGTGCCAGCAGTACCCGGCAGTCCTTCCATGGCTACACCTTC.

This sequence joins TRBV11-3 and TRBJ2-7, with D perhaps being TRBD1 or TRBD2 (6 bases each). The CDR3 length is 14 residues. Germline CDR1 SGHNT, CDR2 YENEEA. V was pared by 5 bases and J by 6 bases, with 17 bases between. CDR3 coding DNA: TGTGCCAGCAGCGAGGGACAATCCGGGGGCGAGCAGTACTTC. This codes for CASSEGQSGGEQYF.

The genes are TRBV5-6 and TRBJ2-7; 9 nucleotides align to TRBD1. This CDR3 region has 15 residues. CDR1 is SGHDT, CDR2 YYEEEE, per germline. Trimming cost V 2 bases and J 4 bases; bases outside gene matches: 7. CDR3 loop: CASSFFRDRAYEQYF. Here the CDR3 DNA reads TGTGCCAGCAGCTTTTTCCGGGACAGGGCTTACGAGCAGTACTTC.

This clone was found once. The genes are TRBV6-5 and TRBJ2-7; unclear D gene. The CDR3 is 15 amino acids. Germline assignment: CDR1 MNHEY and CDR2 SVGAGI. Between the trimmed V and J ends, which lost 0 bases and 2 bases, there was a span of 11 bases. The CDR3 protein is CASSYSFTKTYEQYF. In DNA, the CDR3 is TGTGCCAGCAGTTACTCGTTCACTAAAACCTACGAGCAGTACTTC.

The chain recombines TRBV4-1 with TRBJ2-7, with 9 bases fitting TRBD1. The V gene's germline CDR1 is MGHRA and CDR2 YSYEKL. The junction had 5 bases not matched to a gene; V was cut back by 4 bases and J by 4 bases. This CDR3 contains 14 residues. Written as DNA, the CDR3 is TGCGCCAGCAGCCTGGACAGGGGTGAGTACGAGCAGTACTTC. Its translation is CASSLDRGEYEQYF.

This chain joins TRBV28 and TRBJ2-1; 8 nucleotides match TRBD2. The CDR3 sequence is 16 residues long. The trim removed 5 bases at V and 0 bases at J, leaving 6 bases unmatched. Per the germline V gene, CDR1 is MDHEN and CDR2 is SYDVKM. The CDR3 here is CASSPTSASSYNEQFF. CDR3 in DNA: TGTGCCAGCAGTCCGACTAGCGCGAGCTCCTACAATGAGCAGTTCTTC. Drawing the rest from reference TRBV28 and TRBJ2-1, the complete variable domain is DVKVTQSSRYLVKRTGEKVFLECVQDMDHENMFWYRQDPGLGLRLIYFSYDVKMKEKGDIPEGYSVSREKKERFSLILESASTNQTSMYLCASSPTSASSYNEQFFGPGTRLTVL.

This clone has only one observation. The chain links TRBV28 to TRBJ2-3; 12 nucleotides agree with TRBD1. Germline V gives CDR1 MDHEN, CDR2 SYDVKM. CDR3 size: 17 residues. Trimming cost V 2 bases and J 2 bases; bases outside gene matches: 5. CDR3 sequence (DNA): TGTGCCAGCAGTTTAACGGGACAGGGGGCCCCCACAGATACGCAGTATTTT. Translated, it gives CASSLTGQGAPTDTQYF.

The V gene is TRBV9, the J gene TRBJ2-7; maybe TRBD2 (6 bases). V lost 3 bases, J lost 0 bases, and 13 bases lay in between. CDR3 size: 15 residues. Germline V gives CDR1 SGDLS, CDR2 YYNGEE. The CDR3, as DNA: TGTGCCAGCAGCGGGGGTGGCGGGACCTCCTACGAGCAGTACTTC. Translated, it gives CASSGGGGTSYEQYF.

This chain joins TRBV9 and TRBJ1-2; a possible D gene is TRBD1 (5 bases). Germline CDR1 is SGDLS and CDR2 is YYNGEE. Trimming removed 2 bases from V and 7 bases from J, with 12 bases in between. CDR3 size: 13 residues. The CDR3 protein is CASSVGGEGGYTF. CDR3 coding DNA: TGTGCCAGCAGCGTTGGGGGTGAGGGTGGCTACACCTTC.

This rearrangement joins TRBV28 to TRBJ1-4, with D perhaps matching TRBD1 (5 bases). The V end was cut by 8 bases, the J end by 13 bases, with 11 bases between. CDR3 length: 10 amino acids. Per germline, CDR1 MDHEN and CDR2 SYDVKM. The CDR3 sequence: CASGAGILFF. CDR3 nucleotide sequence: TGTGCCAGCGGGGCGGGGATACTGTTTTTT.

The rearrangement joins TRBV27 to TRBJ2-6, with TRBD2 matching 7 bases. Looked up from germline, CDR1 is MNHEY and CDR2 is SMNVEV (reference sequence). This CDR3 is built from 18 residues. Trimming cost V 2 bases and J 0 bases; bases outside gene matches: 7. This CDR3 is CASSLLAATYSGANVLTF. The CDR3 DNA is TGTGCCAGCAGTTTACTAGCGGCTACCTACTCTGGGGCCAACGTCCTGACTTTC.

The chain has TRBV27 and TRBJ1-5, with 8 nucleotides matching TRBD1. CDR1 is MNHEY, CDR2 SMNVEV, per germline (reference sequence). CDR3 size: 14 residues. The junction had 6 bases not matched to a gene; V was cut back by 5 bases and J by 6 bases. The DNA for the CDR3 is TGTGCCAGCAGTCTGGACAGGGCCGGTCAGCCCCAGCATTTT. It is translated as CASSLDRAGQPQHF.

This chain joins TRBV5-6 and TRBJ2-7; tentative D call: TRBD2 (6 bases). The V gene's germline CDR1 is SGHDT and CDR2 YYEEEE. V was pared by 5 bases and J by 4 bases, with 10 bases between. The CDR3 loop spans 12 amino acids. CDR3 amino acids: CASSGDSYEQYF. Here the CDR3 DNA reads TGTGCCAGCAGTGGGGACTCGTACGAGCAGTACTTC.

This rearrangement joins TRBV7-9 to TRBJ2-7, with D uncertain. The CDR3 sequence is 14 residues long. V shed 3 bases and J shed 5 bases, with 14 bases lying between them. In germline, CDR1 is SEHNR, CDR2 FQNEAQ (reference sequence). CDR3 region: CASSFLLTDNEQYF. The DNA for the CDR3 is TGTGCCAGCAGCTTCCTTCTTACCGACAACGAGCAGTACTTC. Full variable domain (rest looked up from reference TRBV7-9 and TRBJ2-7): DTGVSQNPRHKITKRGQNVTFRCDPISEHNRLYWYRQTLGQGPEFLTYFQNEAQLEKSRLLSDRFSAERPKGSFSTLEIQRTEQGDSAMYLCASSFLLTDNEQYFGPGTRLTVT.